The source of this T cell receptor beta chain is a study of cytomegalovirus exposure and HLA in healthy donors. Looking at the study overall: In a later analysis, it was reported that the roughly 130 validation repertoires had been produced on the same platform as the roughly 650 repertoires belonging to the first cohort.

The table came from immunoSEQ multiplex PCR; TCRdb's copy has only in-frame clones and leaves some out. Of roughly 190,000 clones in the sample, around 86% were seen once. Study-level results: The classifier reportedly diagnosed cytomegalovirus status with high specificity and sensitivity. Despite most TCR sequences being rare, some public TCRs occurred in many donors.

With respect to this clone: Its antigen remains unidentified.

The CDR3 runs 14 residues. Germline V gene data show CDR1 as MNHEY and CDR2 as SMNVEV (reference sequence). Trimming removed 6 bases from V and 0 bases from J, with 11 bases in between. The donors belonged to the roughly 110-subject validation cohort, separate from the approximately 700-subject first cohort. Sequencing was carried out using PBMCs. The gene calls are TRBV27 and TRBJ1-2; D not certain. The sequence was collected from a woman younger than 35 in good health and CMV-seronegative. CDR3 DNA: TGTGCCAGCAGGGCCCCAGATACTAACTATGGCTACACCTTC. Protein: CASRAPDTNYGYTF.